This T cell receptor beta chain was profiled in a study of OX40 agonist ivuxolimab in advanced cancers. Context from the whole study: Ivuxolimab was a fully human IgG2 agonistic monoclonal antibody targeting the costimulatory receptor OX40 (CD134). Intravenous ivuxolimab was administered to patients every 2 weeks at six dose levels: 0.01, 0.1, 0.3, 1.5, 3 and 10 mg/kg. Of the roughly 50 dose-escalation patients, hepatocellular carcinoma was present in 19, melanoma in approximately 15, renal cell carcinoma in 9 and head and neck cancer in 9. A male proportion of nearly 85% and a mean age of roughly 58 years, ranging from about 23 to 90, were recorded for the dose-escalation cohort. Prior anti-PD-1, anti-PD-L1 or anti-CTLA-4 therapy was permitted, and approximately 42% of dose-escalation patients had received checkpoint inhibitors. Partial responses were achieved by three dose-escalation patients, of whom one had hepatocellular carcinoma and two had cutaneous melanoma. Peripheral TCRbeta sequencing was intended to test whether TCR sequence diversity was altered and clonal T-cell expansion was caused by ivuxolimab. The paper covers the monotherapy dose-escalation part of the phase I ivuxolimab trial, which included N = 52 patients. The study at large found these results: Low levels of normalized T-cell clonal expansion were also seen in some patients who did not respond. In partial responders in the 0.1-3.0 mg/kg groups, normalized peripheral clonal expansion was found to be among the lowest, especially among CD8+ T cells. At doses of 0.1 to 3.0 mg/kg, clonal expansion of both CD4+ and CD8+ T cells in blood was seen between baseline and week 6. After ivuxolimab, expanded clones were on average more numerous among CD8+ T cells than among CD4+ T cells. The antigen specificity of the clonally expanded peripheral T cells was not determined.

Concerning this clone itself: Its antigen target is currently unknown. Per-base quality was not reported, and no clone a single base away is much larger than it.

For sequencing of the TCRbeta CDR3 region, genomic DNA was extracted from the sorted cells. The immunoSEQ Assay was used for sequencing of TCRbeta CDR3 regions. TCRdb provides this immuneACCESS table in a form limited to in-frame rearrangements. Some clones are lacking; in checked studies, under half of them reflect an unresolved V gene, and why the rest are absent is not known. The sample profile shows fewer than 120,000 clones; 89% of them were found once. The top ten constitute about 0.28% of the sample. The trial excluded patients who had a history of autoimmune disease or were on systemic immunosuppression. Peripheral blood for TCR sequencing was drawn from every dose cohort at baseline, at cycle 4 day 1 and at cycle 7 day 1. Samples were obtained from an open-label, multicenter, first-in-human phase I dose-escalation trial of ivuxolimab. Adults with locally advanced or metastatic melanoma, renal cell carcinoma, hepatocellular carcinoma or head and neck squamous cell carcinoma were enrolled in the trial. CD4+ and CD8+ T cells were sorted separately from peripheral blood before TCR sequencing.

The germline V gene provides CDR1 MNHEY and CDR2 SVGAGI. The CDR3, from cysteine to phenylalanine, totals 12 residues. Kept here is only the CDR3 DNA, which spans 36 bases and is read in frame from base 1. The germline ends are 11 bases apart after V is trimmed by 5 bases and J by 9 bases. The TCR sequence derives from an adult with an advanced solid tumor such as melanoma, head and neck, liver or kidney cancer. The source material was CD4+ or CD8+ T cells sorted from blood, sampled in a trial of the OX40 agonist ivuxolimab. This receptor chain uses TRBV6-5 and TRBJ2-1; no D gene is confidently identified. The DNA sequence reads TGTGCCAGCAGTCCGTCATTAGGTGAGCAGTTCTTC. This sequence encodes CASSPSLGEQFF.